This T cell receptor beta chain was sequenced in a study of radiotherapy plus CTLA-4 blockade in lung cancer. Study-level information: Roughly a sixth of enrolled patients responded objectively, and around 30% had disease control. General study points: It was early blood T cell clone dynamics, with interferon-beta, that reportedly best predicted response. Blood saw expansion of tumor-derived TCR clones after radiotherapy plus ipilimumab.

Generated by immunoSEQ multiplex PCR, the TCRdb table keeps only in-frame clones and is missing some. The sample includes around 44,000 clones, around nine tenths of them seen just once. About this clone itself: The antigen remains unidentified. The junction departs from the called germline gene at one end, perhaps through a read error. This same CDR3 is encoded by further DNA sequences in the sample.

The CDR3 extends over 13 amino acids. Looked up from germline, CDR1 is SGHDT and CDR2 is YYEEEE. Receiving focal radiation plus CTLA-4 blockade with ipilimumab were patients who had chemo-refractory metastatic non-small-cell lung cancer. Sequences were derived from peripheral blood, sampled from a patient treated with radiotherapy plus ipilimumab. This TCR was recovered from a human donor with non-small cell lung cancer that progressed on radiotherapy plus ipilimumab. Some clones in this sample may be carry-over from other donors' samples. V is TRBV5-6 and J is TRBJ1-2; D gene ambiguous. The CDR3 spells CASSPGSYGGYTF. The DNA for the CDR3 is TGTGCCAGCAGCCCTGGGAGTTACGGAGGCTACACCTTT. The entire variable domain, with the rest obtained from reference TRBV5-6 and TRBJ1-2, is as follows: DAGVTQSPTHLIKTRGQQVTLRCSPKSGHDTVSWYQQALGQGPQFIFQYYEEEERQRGNFPDRFSGHQFPNYSSELNVNALLLGDSALYLCASSPGSYGGYTFGSGTRLTVV.